This T cell receptor beta chain was sequenced during a study of glioma-infiltrating T cells. Study as a whole: Sequencing aimed for roughly 4.5- to 11-fold coverage of about a million peripheral T cells.

The CDR3 extends over 11 amino acids. V lost 8 bases and J lost 7, with 12 bases in between. Germline V lookup: CDR1 SGHAT, CDR2 FQNNGV. The iRepertoire nested amplicon-rescue multiplex PCR amplified TCR alpha and beta CDR3s from RNA. Tissue mRNA or PBMC total RNA, roughly 85-450 ng, went into one-step reverse transcription and amplification. TCRdb re-called the multiplex PCR reads with MiXCR, one entry per CDR3 protein. The sample has more than 350,000 distinct CDR3 sequences; roughly two fifths are singletons. The chain links TRBV11-2 to TRBJ2-7; D is undetermined. This clonotype was obtained from a human donor with low-grade glioma or glioblastoma, undergoing nonglioma brain surgery, or in good health (not recorded which). The sequencing sample was made of glioma tissue, nonneoplastic brain tissue, or PBMCs (not recorded which). In DNA, the CDR3 is TGTGCCAGCCTCTCCTACAATGAGCAGTACTTC. Translation gives CASLSYNEQYF.